Described below is a single TCR beta chain sequence and its context. This sample is part of a study of blood T cell repertoires in COVID-19. Overall study context: Acute and convalescent COVID-19 specimens originated in the United States, Italy and Spain. PBMCs, B-cell-depleted T cells, or T cells provided the cDNA or gDNA that made up the material.

The protocol was immunoSEQ multiplex PCR, while the TCRdb copy is restricted to in-frame clones and leaves out a portion. The sample lists approximately 320,000 clones, around 85% occurring once. V shed 3 bases and J shed 7 bases, with 7 bases lying between them. CDR3 length equals 12 residues. Germline lookup yields CDR1 SGHAT and CDR2 FQNNGV. The sequencing sample was made of peripheral blood. The TCR originated in a human donor in a cohort sampled during active COVID-19. This rearrangement joins TRBV11-2 to TRBJ1-5; unclear D gene. CDR3 nucleotide sequence: TGTGCCAGCAGCTTTGGGAGACAGCCCCAGCATTTT. It encodes CASSFGRQPQHF. Drawing the rest from reference TRBV11-2 and TRBJ1-5, the complete variable domain is EAGVAQSPRYKIIEKRQSVAFWCNPISGHATLYWYQQILGQGPKLLIQFQNNGVVDDSQLPKDRFSAERLKGVDSTLKIQPAKLEDSAVYLCASSFGRQPQHFGDGTRLSIL.